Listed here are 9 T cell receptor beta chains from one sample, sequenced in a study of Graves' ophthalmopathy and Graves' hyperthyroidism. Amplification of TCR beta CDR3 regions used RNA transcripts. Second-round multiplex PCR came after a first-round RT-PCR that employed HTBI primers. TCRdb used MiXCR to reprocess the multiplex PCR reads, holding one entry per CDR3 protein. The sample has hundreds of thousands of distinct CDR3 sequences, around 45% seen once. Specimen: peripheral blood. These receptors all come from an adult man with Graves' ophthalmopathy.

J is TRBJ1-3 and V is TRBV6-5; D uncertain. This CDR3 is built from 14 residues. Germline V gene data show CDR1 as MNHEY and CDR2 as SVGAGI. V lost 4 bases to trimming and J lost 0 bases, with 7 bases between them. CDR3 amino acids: CASSSRVSGNTIYF. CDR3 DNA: TGTGCCAGCAGTTCAAGGGTCTCTGGAAACACCATATATTTT.

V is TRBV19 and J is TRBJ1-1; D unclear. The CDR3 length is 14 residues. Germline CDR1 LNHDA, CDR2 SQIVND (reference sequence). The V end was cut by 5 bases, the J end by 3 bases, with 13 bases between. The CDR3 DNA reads TGTGCCAGTAGTCCTTCTCTCGGGTACACTGAAGCTTTCTTT. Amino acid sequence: CASSPSLGYTEAFF.

This CDR3 is CASSLDNNQPQHF. The CDR3 bases are TGTGCCAGCAGCTTAGATAACAATCAGCCCCAGCATTTT. The chain employs TRBV7-9 and TRBJ1-5; no firm D call. Trimming stripped 1 base from V and 3 bases from J, with 4 bases between. CDR1 and CDR2 (germline): SEHNR, FQNEAQ (reference sequence). The CDR3 runs 13 residues. The whole variable domain, filled in from reference TRBV7-9 and TRBJ1-5, reads DTGVSQNPRHKITKRGQNVTFRCDPISEHNRLYWYRQTLGQGPEFLTYFQNEAQLEKSRLLSDRFSAERPKGSFSTLEIQRTEQGDSAMYLCASSLDNNQPQHFGDGTRLSIL.

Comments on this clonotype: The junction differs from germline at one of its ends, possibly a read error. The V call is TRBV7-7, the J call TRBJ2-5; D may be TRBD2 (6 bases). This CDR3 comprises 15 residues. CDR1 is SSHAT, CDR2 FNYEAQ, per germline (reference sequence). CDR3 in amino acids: CASSSTSSFGGTQYF. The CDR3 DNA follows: TGTGCTAGCAGCTCCACGAGCTCGTTCGGGGGGACCCAGTACTTC.

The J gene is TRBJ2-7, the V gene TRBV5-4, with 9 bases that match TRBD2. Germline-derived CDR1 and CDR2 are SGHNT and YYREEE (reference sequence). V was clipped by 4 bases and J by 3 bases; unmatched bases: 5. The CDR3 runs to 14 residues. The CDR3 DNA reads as TGTGCCAGCAGCCAGGGACTAGCTGACTACGAGCAGTACTTC. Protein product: CASSQGLADYEQYF.

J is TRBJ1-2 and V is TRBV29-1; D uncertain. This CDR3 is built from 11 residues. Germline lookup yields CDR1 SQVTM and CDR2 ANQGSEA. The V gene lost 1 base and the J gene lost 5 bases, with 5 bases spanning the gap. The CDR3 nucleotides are TGCAGCGTTGAAGGGGCGTATGGCTACACCTTC. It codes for CSVEGAYGYTF.

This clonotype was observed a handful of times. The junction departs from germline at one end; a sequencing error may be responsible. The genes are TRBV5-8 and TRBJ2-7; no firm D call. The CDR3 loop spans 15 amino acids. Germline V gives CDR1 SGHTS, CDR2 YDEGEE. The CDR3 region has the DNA TGCGCCAGCAGCTTGAGGCCCGACACATCCTACGAGCAGTACTTC. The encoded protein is CASSLRPDTSYEQYF.

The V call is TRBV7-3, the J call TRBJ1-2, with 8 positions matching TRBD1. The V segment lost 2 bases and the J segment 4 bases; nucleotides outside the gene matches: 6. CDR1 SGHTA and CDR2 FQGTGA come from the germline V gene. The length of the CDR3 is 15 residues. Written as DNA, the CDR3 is TGTGCCAGCAGCTTAGTGACAGGGGAAGGCTATGGCTACACCTTC. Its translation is CASSLVTGEGYGYTF.

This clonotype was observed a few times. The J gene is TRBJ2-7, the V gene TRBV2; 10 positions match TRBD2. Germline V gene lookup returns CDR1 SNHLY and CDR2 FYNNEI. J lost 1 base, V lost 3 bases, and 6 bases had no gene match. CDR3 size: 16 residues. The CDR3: CASSDPTSGVSYEQYF. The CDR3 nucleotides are TGTGCCAGCAGTGATCCCACTAGCGGGGTTTCCTACGAGCAGTACTTC. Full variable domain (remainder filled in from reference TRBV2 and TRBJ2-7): EPEVTQTPSHQVTQMGQEVILRCVPISNHLYFYWYRQILGQKVEFLVSFYNNEISEKSEIFDDQFSVERPDGSNFTLKIRSTKLEDSAMYFCASSDPTSGVSYEQYFGPGTRLTVT.